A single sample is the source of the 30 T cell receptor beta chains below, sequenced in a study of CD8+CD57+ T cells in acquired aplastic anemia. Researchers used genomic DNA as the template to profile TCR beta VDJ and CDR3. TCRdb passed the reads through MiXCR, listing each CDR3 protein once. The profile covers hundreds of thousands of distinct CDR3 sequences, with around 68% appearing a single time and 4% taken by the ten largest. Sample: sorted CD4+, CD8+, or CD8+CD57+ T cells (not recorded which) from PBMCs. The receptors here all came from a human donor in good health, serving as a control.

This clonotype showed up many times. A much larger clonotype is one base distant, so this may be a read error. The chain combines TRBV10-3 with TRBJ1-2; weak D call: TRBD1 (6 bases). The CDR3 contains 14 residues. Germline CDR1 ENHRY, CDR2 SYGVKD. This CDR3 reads CAISEITGNYGYAF. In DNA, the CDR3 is TGTGCCATCAGTGAGATTACAGGGAACTATGGCTACGCCTTC.

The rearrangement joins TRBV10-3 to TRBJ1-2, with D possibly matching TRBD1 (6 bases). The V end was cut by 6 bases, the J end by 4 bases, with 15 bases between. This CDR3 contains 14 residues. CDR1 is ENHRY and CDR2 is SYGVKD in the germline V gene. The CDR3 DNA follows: TGTGCCATCAGCGTACAACAGGGAGGCTATGGCTACACCTTC. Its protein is CAISVQQGGYGYTF.

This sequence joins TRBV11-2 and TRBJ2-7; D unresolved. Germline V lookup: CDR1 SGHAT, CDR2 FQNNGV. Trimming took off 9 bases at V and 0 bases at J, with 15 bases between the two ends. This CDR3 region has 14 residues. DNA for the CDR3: TGTGCCAGTAGAGGCTCCGCTAACTCCTACGAGCAGTACTTC. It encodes CASRGSANSYEQYF.

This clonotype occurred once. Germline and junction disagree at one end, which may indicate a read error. The CDR3 sequence is CASSFAASSHERLFF. CDR3 coding DNA: TGTGCCAGCAGCTTTGCGGCGTCAAGTCATGAAAGACTGTTTTTT. The chain couples TRBV7-9 to TRBJ1-4; no firm D call. This CDR3 is 15 amino acids long. Germline CDR1 and CDR2: SEHNR and FQNEAQ (reference sequence).

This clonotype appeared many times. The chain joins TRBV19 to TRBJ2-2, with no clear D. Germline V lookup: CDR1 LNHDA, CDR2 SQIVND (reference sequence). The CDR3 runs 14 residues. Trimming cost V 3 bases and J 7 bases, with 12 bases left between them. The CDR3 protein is CASSMWGRDGELFF. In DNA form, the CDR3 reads TGTGCCAGTAGTATGTGGGGTAGGGACGGGGAGCTGTTTTTT.

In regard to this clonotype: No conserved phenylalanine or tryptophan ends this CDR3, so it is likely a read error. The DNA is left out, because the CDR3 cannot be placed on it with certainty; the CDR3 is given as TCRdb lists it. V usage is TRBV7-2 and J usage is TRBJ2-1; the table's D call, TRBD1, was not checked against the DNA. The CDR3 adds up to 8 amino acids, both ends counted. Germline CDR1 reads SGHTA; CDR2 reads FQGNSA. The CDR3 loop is CASSLTGT.

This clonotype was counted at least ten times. The CDR3 sequence: CASSEYDRQPQHF. DNA of the CDR3: TGTGCCAGCAGTGAATATGACAGGCAGCCCCAGCATTTT. The chain employs TRBV25-1 and TRBJ1-5; tentatively, D is TRBD1 (6 bases). The CDR3 is 13 residues long. In germline, CDR1 is MGHDK, CDR2 SYGVNS. V dropped 0 bases and J dropped 7 bases, with 7 bases sitting between them.

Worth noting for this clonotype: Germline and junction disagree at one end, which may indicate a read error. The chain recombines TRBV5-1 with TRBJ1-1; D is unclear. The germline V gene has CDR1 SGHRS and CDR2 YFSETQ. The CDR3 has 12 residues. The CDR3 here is CASSFVEGEAFF. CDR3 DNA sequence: TGTGCCAGCAGTTTCGTGGAGGGTGAAGCTTTCTTT.

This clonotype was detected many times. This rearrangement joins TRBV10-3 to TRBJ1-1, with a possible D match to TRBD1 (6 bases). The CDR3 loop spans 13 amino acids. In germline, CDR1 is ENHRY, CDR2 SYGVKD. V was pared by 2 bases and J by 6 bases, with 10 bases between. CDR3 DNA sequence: TGTGCCATCAGTGAGCAAACAGGGCCTGAAGCTTTCTTT. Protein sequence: CAISEQTGPEAFF.

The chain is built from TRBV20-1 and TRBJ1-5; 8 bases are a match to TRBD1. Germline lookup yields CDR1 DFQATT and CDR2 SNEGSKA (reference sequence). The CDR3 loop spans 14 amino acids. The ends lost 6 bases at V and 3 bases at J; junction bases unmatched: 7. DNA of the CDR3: TGCAGTGCCCGAAAGGGACAGGTCAATCAGCCCCAGCATTTT. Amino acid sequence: CSARKGQVNQPQHF.

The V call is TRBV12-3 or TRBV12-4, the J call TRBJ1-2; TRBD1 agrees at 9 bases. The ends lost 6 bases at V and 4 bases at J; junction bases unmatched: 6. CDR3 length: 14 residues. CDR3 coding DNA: TGTGCCAGCAGCACCGGGACAGGGCCCTATGGCTACACCTTC. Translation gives CASSTGTGPYGYTF.

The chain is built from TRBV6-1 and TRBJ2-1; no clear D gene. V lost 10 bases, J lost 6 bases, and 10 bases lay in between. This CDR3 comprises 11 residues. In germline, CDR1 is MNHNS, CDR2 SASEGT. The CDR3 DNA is TGTGCCACCCATTTCCTCAATGAGCAGTTCTTC. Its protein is CATHFLNEQFF.

CDR3 coding DNA: TGTGCCAGCAGCTCCCAGGGAGGAGGGCGGAATCAGCCCCAGCATTTT. It translates to CASSSQGGGRNQPQHF. The V gene is TRBV5-6, the J gene TRBJ1-5; TRBD1 might be the D (5 bases). The V end lost 3 bases, the J end lost 4 bases, and 17 bases lay between the germline ends. CDR1 is SGHDT, CDR2 YYEEEE, per germline. This CDR3 comprises 16 residues. The variable domain in full, with the rest retrieved from reference TRBV5-6 and TRBJ1-5, is DAGVTQSPTHLIKTRGQQVTLRCSPKSGHDTVSWYQQALGQGPQFIFQYYEEEERQRGNFPDRFSGHQFPNYSSELNVNALLLGDSALYLCASSSQGGGRNQPQHFGDGTRLSIL.

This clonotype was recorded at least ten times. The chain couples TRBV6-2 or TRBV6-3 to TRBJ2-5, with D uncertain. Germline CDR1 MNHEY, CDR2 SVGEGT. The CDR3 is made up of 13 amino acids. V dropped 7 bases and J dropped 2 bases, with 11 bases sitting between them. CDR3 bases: TGTGCCAGCACGCCGGCCGGACAAGAGACCCAGTACTTC. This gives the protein CASTPAGQETQYF.

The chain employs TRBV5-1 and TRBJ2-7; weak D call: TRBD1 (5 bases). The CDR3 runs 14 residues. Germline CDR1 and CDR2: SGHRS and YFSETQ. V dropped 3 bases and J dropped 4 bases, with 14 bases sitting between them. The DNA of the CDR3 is TGCGCCAGCAGCTCGAAGGGGCAGGGATACGAGCAGTACTTC. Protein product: CASSSKGQGYEQYF.

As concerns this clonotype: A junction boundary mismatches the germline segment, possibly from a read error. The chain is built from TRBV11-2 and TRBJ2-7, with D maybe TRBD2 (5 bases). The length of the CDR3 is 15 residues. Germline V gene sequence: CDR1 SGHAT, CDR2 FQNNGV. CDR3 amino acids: CASSPPTRFSGELYF. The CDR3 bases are TGTGCCAGCAGCCCGCCGACCCGATTTTCCGGGGAGCTGTACTTC.

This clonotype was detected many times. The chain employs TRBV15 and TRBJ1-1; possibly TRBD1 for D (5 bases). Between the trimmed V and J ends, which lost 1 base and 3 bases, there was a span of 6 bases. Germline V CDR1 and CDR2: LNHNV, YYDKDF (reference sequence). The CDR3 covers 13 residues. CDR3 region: CATSRARDTEAFF. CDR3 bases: TGTGCCACCAGCAGAGCCAGGGACACTGAAGCTTTCTTT.

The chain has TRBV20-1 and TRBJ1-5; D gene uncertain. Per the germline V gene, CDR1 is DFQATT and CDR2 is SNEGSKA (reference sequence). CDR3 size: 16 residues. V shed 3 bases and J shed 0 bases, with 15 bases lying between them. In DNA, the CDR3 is TGCAGTGCTAGCTCTTCGGAATTACCTAGCAATCAGCCCCAGCATTTT. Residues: CSASSSELPSNQPQHF.

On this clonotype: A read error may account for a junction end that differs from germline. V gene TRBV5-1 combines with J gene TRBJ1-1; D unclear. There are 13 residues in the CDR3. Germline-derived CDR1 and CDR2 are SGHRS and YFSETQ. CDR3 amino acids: CASRLGRNNEAFF. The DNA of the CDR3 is TGTGCCAGCCGCCTAGGCAGGAACAATGAAGCTTTCTTT.

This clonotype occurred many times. CDR3 residues: CASSDRAHNYGYTF. The CDR3 DNA reads TGTGCCAGCAGTGACAGGGCGCATAACTATGGCTACACCTTC. The chain carries TRBV2 and TRBJ1-2, with TRBD1 as a possible D gene (5 bases). CDR3 length: 14 residues. Between the trimmed V and J ends, which lost 3 bases and 1 base, there was a span of 9 bases. Germline values: CDR1 SNHLY, CDR2 FYNNEI.

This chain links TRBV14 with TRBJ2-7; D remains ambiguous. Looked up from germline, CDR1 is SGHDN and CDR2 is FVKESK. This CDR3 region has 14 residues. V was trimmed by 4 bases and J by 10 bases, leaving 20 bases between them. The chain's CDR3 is CASSRVQSAVLQYF. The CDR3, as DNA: TGTGCCAGCAGCCGCGTCCAATCAGCAGTTCTTCAGTACTTC.

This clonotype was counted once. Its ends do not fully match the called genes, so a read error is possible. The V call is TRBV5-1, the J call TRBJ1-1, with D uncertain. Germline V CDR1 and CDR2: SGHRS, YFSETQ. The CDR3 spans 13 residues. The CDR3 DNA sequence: TGTGCCAGCAGCGATCTCGCGGAGGGCGAAGCTTTCTTT. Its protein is CASSDLAEGEAFF.

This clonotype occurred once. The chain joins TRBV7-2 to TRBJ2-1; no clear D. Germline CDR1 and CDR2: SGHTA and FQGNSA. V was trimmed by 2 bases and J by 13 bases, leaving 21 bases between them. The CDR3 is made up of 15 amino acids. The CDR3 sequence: CASSLTAGGETPQFF. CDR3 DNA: TGTGCCAGCAGCTTAACAGCCGGTGGCGAAACACCCCAGTTCTTC.

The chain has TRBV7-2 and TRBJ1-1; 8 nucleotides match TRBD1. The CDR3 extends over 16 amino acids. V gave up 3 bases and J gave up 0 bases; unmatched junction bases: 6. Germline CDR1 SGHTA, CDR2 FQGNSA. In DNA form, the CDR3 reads TGTGCCAGCAGCTTGACAGGGGCAGGGATGAACACTGAAGCTTTCTTT. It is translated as CASSLTGAGMNTEAFF. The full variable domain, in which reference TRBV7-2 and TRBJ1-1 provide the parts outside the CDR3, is GAGVSQSPSNKVTEKGKDVELRCDPISGHTALYWYRQSLGQGLEFLIYFQGNSAPDKSGLPSDRFSAERTGGSVSTLTIQRTQQEDSAVYLCASSLTGAGMNTEAFFGQGTRLTVV.

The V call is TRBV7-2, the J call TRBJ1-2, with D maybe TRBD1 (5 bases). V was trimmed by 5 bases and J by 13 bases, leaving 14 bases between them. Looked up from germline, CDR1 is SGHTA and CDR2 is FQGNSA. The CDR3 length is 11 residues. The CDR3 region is CASSLRQYFTF. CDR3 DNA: TGTGCCAGCAGCCTACGACAGTACTTCACCTTC.

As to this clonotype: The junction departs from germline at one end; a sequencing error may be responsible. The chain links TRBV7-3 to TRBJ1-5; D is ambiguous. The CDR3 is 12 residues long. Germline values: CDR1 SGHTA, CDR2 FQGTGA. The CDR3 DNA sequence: TGTGCCAGCAGCTTCCCACTTCAGCCCGAACCTTTC. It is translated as CASSFPLQPEPF.

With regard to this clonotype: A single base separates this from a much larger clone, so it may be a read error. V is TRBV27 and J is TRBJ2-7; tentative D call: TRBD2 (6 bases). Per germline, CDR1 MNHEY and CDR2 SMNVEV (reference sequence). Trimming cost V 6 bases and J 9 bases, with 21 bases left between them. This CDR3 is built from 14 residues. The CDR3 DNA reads TGTGCCAGCAGGCCCCGGGGGTCTGAAAGGGGGCAGTACTTC. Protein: CASRPRGSERGQYF.

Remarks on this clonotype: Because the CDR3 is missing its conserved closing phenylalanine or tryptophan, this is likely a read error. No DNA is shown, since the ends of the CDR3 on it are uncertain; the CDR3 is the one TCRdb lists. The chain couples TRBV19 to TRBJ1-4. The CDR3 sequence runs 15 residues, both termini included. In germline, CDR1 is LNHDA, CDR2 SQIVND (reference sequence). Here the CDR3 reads CASSMKRVGDTIYFG.

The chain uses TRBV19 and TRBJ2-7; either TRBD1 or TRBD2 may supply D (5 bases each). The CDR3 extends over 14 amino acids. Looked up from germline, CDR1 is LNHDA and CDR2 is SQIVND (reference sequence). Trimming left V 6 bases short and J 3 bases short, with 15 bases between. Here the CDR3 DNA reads TGTGCCAGTAGCTCCGGGGCGGCGGGCTACGAGCAGTACTTC. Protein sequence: CASSSGAAGYEQYF.

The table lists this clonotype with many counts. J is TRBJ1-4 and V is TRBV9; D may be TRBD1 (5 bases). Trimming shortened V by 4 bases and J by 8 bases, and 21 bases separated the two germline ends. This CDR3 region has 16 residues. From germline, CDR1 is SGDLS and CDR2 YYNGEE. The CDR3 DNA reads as TGTGCCAGCAGCCCGTCGGTGGGAGGGGACGGGGAAAAACTGTTTTTT. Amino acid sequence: CASSPSVGGDGEKLFF.